This paragraph reports one T cell receptor beta chain. This specimen belongs to a study of cytomegalovirus exposure and HLA in healthy donors. With 60 Vbeta and 13 Jbeta primers, the PCR was carried out. Sequencing was performed with immunoSEQ multiplex PCR; in TCRdb, only in-frame clones are kept and a portion is missing. Here the sample spans around 140,000 clones, around 77% being singletons. Germline CDR1 and CDR2: SGHKS and YYEKEE (reference sequence). Trimming removed 2 bases at V and 1 base at J, with 6 bases between. The CDR3 has 14 amino acids. This clonotype originated in a woman between 55 and 75 years old in good health and CMV-seronegative. Sequencing used PBMCs. The genes are TRBV5-5 and TRBJ2-2; D gene ambiguous. DNA for the CDR3: TGTGCCAGCAGCTTTAGAGGGAACACCGGGGAGCTGTTTTTT. Protein sequence: CASSFRGNTGELFF.